The 21 T cell receptor beta chains listed next were all sequenced from one sample in a study of blood T cell repertoires in COVID-19. Produced via immunoSEQ multiplex PCR; TCRdb's table is partial and in-frame only. The sample shows 180,000 or so clones, more than 80% of them seen only once. The sequenced material came from PBMCs or T cells enriched from blood (not recorded which). The source is a man in his forties who had recovered from COVID-19.

The rearrangement uses TRBV7-9 and TRBJ2-2, with 15 bases lining up with TRBD2. Germline assignment: CDR1 SEHNR and CDR2 FQNEAQ (reference sequence). With V trimmed by 4 bases and J by 9 bases, 6 bases remained unmatched. The CDR3 has 16 amino acids. In DNA form, the CDR3 reads TGTGCCAGCAGCTCCGGACTAGCGGGGGGGCCATGGGAGCTGTTTTTT. This encodes CASSSGLAGGPWELFF.

This chain links TRBV5-5 with TRBJ2-5; the D gene is possibly TRBD1 (5 bases). The CDR3 contains 14 residues. Looked up from germline, CDR1 is SGHKS and CDR2 is YYEKEE (reference sequence). Trimming shortened V by 4 bases and J by 7 bases, and 17 bases separated the two germline ends. CDR3 residues: CASSLSYRQSTQYF. CDR3 sequence (DNA): TGTGCCAGCAGCCTGAGCTACAGGCAATCGACCCAGTACTTC.

This chain connects TRBV28 to TRBJ1-1, with 8 nucleotides matching TRBD1. CDR1 MDHEN and CDR2 SYDVKM come from the germline V gene. Trimming took 7 bases from V and 1 from J; bases not matched to a gene: 5. This CDR3 region has 14 residues. The CDR3, as DNA: TGTGCCAGCACCCAGGGGGCGGCGAACACTGAAGCTTTCTTT. It specifies CASTQGAANTEAFF.

This chain connects TRBV19 to TRBJ2-5; 7 positions match TRBD2. V lost 3 bases, J lost 2 bases, and 3 bases stayed unmatched. The germline V gene encodes CDR1 LNHDA and CDR2 SQIVND (reference sequence). This CDR3 spans 14 amino acids. The CDR3 region has the DNA TGTGCCAGTAGTATCACGGGGGGACAAGAGACCCAGTACTTC. Its translation: CASSITGGQETQYF.

This chain connects TRBV3-1 (or the pseudogene TRBV3-2) to TRBJ1-4, with D possibly matching TRBD1 (5 bases). V lost 3 bases and J 8 bases, leaving 16 bases between the germline ends. CDR1 and CDR2 from the germline V gene are LGHDT and YNNKEL (reference sequence). This CDR3 region has 15 residues. CDR3 DNA: TGTGCCAGCAGCCAGGGTGGCAGGGTGGGCGAAAAACTGTTTTTT. It yields the protein CASSQGGRVGEKLFF.

The chain uses TRBV30 and TRBJ1-5, with 8 bases lining up with TRBD1. CDR1 GTSNPN and CDR2 SVGIG come from the germline V gene (reference sequence). This CDR3 is 15 amino acids long. With V trimmed by 0 bases and J by 5 bases, 6 bases remained unmatched. CDR3 protein: CAWSVVDRVHQPQHF. The CDR3 DNA follows: TGTGCCTGGAGTGTGGTGGACAGGGTACATCAGCCCCAGCATTTT.

The chain recombines TRBV5-4 with TRBJ1-2; 7 nucleotides align to TRBD1. The CDR3 is 17 amino acids. The V and J ends lost 2 bases and 2 bases, in that order; junction bases with no gene match: 12. CDR1 and CDR2 (germline): SGHNT, YYREEE (reference sequence). CDR3 region: CASSFRVGGQANYGYTF. DNA for the CDR3: TGTGCCAGCAGCTTTCGTGTGGGCGGACAGGCAAACTATGGCTACACCTTC.

This chain joins TRBV28 and TRBJ1-2; D is unclear. This CDR3 region has 13 residues. Germline V gene lookup returns CDR1 MDHEN and CDR2 SYDVKM. Trimming removed 10 bases at V and 1 base at J, with 13 bases between. CDR3 nucleotide sequence: TGTGCCACTGGGGAGGGAAGTAACTATGGCTACACCTTC. Its protein is CATGEGSNYGYTF.

This chain links TRBV19 with TRBJ1-6; possibly TRBD1 for D (6 bases). V lost 6 bases and J lost 7, with 16 bases in between. This CDR3 contains 15 residues. Germline values: CDR1 LNHDA, CDR2 SQIVND (reference sequence). CDR3 region: CASRSPATGNSPLHF. CDR3 nucleotides: TGTGCCAGTAGATCCCCGGCCACAGGGAATTCACCCCTCCACTTT.

The DNA for the CDR3 is TGTGCCAGCAGTTTAACGGGTCGCAATCAGCCCCAGCATTTT. Protein: CASSLTGRNQPQHF. The chain joins TRBV28 to TRBJ1-5, with D unclear. CDR3 length: 14 residues. Germline V gene lookup returns CDR1 MDHEN and CDR2 SYDVKM. V was clipped by 2 bases and J by 2 bases, with 7 bases between them.

This clone was recorded once. V gene TRBV5-1 combines with J gene TRBJ2-3; a possible D gene is TRBD1 (6 bases). V shed 3 bases and J shed 2 bases, with 13 bases lying between them. Germline CDR1 reads SGHRS; CDR2 reads YFSETQ. The CDR3 has 15 amino acids. In DNA form, the CDR3 reads TGCGCCAGCAGCTGGTCAGGGGTAAACACAGATACGCAGTATTTT. Its protein is CASSWSGVNTDTQYF. The full variable domain, rest sourced from reference TRBV5-1 and TRBJ2-3, is KAGVTQTPRYLIKTRGQQVTLSCSPISGHRSVSWYQQTPGQGLQFLFEYFSETQRNKGNFPGRFSGRQFSNSRSEMNVSTLELGDSALYLCASSWSGVNTDTQYFGPGTRLTVL.

The chain has TRBV6-4 and TRBJ2-1, with a tentative D call TRBD2 (6 bases). This CDR3 region has 14 residues. V was cut by 4 bases and J by 3 bases, with 10 bases left in between. Germline CDR1 is MRHNA and CDR2 is SNTAGT. CDR3 residues: CASSAGGSYNEQFF. Here the CDR3 DNA reads TGTGCCAGCAGTGCCGGGGGAAGCTACAATGAGCAGTTCTTC.

The rearrangement uses TRBV12-3 or TRBV12-4 and TRBJ1-2, with 7 bases identical to TRBD1. Losses at the gene ends were 5 bases for V and 8 bases for J; bases not matched to a gene: 8. The CDR3 has 13 amino acids. The CDR3 nucleotides read TGTGCCAGCAGTACGGGACAGTCTTGGGGCTACACCTTC. Protein sequence: CASSTGQSWGYTF.

The chain has TRBV30 and TRBJ1-4; D is perhaps TRBD1 (5 bases). CDR1 is GTSNPN and CDR2 is SVGIG in the germline V gene (reference sequence). The CDR3 loop spans 13 amino acids. Trimming removed 4 bases from V and 0 bases from J, with 6 bases in between. The CDR3 is CAWTRATNEKLFF. The CDR3 DNA is TGTGCCTGGACCAGGGCAACTAATGAAAAACTGTTTTTT.

The gene calls are TRBV25-1 and TRBJ1-2; D is possibly TRBD1 (6 bases). The CDR3 has 13 residues. CDR1 is MGHDK and CDR2 is SYGVNS in the germline V gene. The V end lost 6 bases, the J end lost 5 bases, and 13 bases lay between the germline ends. The CDR3 DNA reads as TGTGCCAGCAGCTCCAGGGGATTGTATGGCTACACCTTC. It codes for CASSSRGLYGYTF.

DNA for the CDR3: TGTGCCAGCAGCTCGGGACAGGGCCCCCAAGAGACCCAGTACTTC. As protein: CASSSGQGPQETQYF. The J gene is TRBJ2-5, the V gene TRBV6-5; 9 nucleotides match TRBD1. Germline assignment: CDR1 MNHEY and CDR2 SVGAGI. The CDR3 contains 15 residues. J gave up 1 base and V 6 bases, and 6 bases lay outside the gene matches.

This rearrangement joins TRBV9 to TRBJ1-3, with 7 bases lining up with TRBD1. V trimming: 4 bases; J trimming: 8 bases; junction bases outside the gene matches: 6. Germline-derived CDR1 and CDR2 are SGDLS and YYNGEE. This CDR3 is 13 amino acids long. The CDR3 is CASSPTTGYTIYF. As DNA, the CDR3 is TGTGCCAGCAGCCCGACGACAGGGTACACCATATATTTT.

V gene TRBV7-9 combines with J gene TRBJ1-2; D gene uncertain. This CDR3 has 13 residues. CDR1 and CDR2 from the germline V gene are SEHNR and FQNEAQ (reference sequence). V lost 5 bases to trimming and J lost 0 bases, with 7 bases between them. CDR3 amino acids: CASSPPANYGYTF. Written as DNA, the CDR3 is TGTGCCAGCAGCCCCCCGGCTAACTATGGCTACACCTTC.

The chain couples TRBV5-4 to TRBJ2-5; 7 bases map to TRBD2. CDR1 is SGHNT, CDR2 YYREEE, per germline (reference sequence). Trimming took 4 bases from V and 1 from J; bases not matched to a gene: 16. This CDR3 region has 18 residues. CDR3 nucleotides: TGTGCCAGCAGCCACCTTCTTGGAACCCTAGCGGTCCAAGAGACCCAGTACTTC. Amino acid sequence: CASSHLLGTLAVQETQYF.

The CDR3 DNA is TGCGCCAGCAGCTTGCACGAACTGAGGAGGACAGGGATTTTGGAGACCCAGTACTTC. Its translation: CASSLHELRRTGILETQYF. V and J are TRBV5-1 and TRBJ2-5; 8 bases fit TRBD1. CDR3 size: 19 residues. V dropped 1 base and J dropped 5; count of bases not matched to a gene: 19. The germline gives CDR1 SGHRS, CDR2 YFSETQ.

The genes are TRBV7-9 and TRBJ1-1; D unclear. The CDR3 length is 14 residues. V lost 2 bases, J lost 1 base, and 8 bases lay in between. Germline loops: CDR1 SEHNR, CDR2 FQNEAQ (reference sequence). CDR3 sequence: CASSLPQQNTEAFF. The CDR3 DNA is TGTGCCAGCAGCTTACCCCAACAGAACACTGAAGCTTTCTTT.